What follows is one TCR beta chain and its context. The data were obtained in a study of CD8 T cells in Susac syndrome. Germline CDR1 is DFQATT and CDR2 is SNEGSKA (reference sequence). V shed 3 bases, J shed 0 bases, and the junction held 7 bases outside the gene matches. The CDR3 extends over 15 amino acids. cDNA came from around 0.5 to 1 ug RNA primed by random hexamers. Amplification of TCR beta CDR3 spanned 54 Vbeta and 13 Jbeta via immunoSEQ multiplex PCR. One entry per CDR3 protein results from TCRdb running MiXCR on the immunoSEQ multiplex PCR reads. The data hold under 200,000 distinct CDR3 sequences, with around 94% observed a single time. TCR beta was sequenced from blood CD8+ and CD4+ T cells. The CD8+ and CD4+ T cells were isolated magnetically using a negative isolation approach, whereas the TEMRA cells were enriched by FACS.

The sequencing sample was made of CD4+ T cells from PBMCs. The rearrangement links TRBV20-1 to TRBJ2-7; 8 bases agree with TRBD2. This receptor was taken from a human donor in good health. CDR3 nucleotide sequence: TGCAGTGCTAGGGGCGAAGCGGGGGTCTCCTACGAGCAGTACTTC. Encoded protein: CSARGEAGVSYEQYF.